This TCR beta chain was sequenced during a study of tumor-infiltrating lymphocytes in primary liver carcinoma. This clonotype was counted only a few times. Germline DNA was also extracted, and blood RNA was taken from unsorted whole blood. TCR beta cDNA was made from 400 to 500 ng total RNA with a constant-region primer. Library construction for TCR beta comprised three nested multiplex PCR rounds performed with slightly modified ARM-PCR. Running nine to ten cycles apiece, the first two PCR rounds relied on TRBV1-TRBV30 forward primers together with a C-beta reverse primer. TCRdb recomputed calls from the multiplex PCR reads with MiXCR, one row per CDR3 protein. The top ten clones hold 6% to 8.5% of a sample with 200,000 or so distinct CDR3 sequences, 65% of them seen once. CDR1 and CDR2 from the germline V gene are MNHEY and SVGAGI. CDR3 length equals 13 residues. V was pared by 2 bases and J by 5 bases, with 9 bases between.

The gene calls are TRBV6-5 and TRBJ2-5; D unclear. This receptor was identified in a woman aged 55 to 70 with primary liver carcinoma and hepatitis B virus infection. The sequencing input was peripheral blood. The CDR3 protein is CASSYTQRETQYF. In DNA, the CDR3 is TGTGCCAGCAGTTACACGCAGAGGGAGACCCAGTACTTC.